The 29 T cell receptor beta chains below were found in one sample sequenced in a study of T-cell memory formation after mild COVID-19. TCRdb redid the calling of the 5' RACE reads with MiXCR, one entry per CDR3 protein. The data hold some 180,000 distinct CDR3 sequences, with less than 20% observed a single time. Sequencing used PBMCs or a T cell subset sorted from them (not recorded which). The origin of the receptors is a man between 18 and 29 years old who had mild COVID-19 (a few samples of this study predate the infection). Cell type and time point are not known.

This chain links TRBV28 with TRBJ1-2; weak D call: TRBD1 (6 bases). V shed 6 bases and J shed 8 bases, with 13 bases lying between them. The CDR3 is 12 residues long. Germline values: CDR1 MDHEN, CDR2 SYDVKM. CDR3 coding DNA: TGTGCCAGCAGGCACACAGGGAAAGGCTACACCTTC. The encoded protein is CASRHTGKGYTF.

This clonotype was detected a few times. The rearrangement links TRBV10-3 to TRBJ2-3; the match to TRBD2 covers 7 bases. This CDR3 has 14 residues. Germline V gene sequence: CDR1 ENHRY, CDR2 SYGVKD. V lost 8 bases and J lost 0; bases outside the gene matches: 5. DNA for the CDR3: TGTGCCATCGGTCAAGCGGGAAGCACAGATACGCAGTATTTT. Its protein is CAIGQAGSTDTQYF.

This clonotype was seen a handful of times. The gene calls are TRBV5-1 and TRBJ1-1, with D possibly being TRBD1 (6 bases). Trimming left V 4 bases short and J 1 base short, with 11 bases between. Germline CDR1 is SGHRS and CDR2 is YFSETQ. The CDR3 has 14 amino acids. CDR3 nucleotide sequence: TGCGCCAGCAGCGGAGGGGGAGAGAACACTGAAGCTTTCTTT. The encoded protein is CASSGGGENTEAFF.

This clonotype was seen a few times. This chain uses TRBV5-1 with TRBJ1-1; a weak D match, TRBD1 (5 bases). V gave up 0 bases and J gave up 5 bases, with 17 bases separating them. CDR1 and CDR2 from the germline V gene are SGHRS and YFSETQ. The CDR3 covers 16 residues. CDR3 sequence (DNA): TGCGCCAGCAGCTTGGATCCCGGCCAGGGTGGGACTGAAGCTTTCTTT. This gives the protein CASSLDPGQGGTEAFF.

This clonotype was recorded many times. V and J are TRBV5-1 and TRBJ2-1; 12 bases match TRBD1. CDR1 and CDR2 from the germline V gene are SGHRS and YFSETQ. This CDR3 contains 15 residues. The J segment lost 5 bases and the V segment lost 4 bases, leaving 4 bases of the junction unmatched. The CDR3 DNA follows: TGCGCCAGCAGCCTCGGGACAGGGGGCAACAATGAGCAGTTCTTC. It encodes CASSLGTGGNNEQFF.

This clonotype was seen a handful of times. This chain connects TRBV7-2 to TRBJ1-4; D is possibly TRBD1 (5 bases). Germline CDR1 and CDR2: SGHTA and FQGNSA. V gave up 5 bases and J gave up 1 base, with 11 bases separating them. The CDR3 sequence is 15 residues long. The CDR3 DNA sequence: TGTGCCAGCAGCCTCTGGGGGGGAACTAATGAAAAACTGTTTTTT. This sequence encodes CASSLWGGTNEKLFF.

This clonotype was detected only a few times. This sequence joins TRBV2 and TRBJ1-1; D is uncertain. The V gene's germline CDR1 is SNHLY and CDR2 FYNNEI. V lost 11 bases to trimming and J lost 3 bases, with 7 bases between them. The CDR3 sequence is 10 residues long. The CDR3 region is CASEDTEAFF. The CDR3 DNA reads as TGTGCCTCCGAGGACACTGAAGCTTTCTTT.

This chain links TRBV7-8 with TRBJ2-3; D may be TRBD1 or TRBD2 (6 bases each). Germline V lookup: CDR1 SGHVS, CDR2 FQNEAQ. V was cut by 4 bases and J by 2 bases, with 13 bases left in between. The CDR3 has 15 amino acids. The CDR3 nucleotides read TGTGCCAGCAGCTCCGGGGGCAGATTCACAGATACGCAGTATTTT. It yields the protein CASSSGGRFTDTQYF.

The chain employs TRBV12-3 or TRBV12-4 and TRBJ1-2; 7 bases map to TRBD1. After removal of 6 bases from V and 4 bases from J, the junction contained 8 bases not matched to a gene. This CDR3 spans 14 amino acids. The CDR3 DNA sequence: TGTGCCAGCAGCTTGGACAGGAGCTTCTATGGCTACACCTTC. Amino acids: CASSLDRSFYGYTF.

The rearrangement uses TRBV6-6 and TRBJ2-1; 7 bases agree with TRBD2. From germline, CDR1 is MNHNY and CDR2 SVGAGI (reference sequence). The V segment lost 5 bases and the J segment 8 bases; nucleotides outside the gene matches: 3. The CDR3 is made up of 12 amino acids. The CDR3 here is CASSIRGDEQFF. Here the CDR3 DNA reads TGTGCCAGCAGTATACGGGGGGATGAGCAGTTCTTC.

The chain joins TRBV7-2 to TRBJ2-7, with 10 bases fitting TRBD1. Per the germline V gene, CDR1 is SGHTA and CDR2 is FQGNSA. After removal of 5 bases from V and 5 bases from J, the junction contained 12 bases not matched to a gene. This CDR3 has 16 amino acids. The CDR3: CASSDSGTGDGDEQYF. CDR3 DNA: TGTGCCAGCAGCGACTCCGGGACAGGGGACGGAGACGAGCAGTACTTC.

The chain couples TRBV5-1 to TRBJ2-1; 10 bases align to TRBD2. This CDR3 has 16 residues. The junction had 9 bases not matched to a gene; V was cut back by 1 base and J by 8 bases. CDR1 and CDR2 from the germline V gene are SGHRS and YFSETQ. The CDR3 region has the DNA TGCGCCAGCAGCTTGATTGCCAGCGGGGGGGCCGATGAGCAGTTCTTC. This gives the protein CASSLIASGGADEQFF.

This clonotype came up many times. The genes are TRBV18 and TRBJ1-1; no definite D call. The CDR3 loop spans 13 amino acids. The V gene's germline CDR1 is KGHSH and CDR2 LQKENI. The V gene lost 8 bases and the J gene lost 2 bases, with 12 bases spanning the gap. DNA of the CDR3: TGTGCCAGCAGCTCGCAGGCTAACACTGAAGCTTTCTTT. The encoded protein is CASSSQANTEAFF.

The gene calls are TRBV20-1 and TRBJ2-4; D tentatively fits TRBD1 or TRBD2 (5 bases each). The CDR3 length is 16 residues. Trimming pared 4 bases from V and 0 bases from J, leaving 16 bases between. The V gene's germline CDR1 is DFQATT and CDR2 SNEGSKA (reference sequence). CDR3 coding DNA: TGCAGTGCTACGGGGCCCTCCGGTCTAGCCAAAAACATTCAGTACTTC. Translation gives CSATGPSGLAKNIQYF.

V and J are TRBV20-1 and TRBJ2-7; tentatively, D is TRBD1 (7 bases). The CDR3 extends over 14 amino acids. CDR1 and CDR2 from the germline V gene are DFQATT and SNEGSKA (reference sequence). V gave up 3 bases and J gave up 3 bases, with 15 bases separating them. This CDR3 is CSAREGAGSYEQYF. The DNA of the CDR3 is TGCAGTGCTAGGGAGGGGGCAGGGAGCTACGAGCAGTACTTC.

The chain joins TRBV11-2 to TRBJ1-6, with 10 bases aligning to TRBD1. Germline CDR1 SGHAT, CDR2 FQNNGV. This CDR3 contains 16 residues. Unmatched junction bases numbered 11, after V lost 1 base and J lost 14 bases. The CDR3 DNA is TGTGCCAGCAGCTTAGGGGGACAGGGGTTCTCGGATTCCCTCCACTTT. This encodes CASSLGGQGFSDSLHF.

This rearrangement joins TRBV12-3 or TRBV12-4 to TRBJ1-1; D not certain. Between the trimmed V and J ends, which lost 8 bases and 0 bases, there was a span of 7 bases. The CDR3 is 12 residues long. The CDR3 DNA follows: TGTGCCAGCCTACTTATGAACACTGAAGCTTTCTTT. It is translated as CASLLMNTEAFF.

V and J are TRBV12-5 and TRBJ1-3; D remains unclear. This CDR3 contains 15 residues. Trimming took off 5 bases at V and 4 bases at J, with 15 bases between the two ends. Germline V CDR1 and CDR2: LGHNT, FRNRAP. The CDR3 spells CASGPPAITGNTIYF. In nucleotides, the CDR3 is TGTGCTAGTGGTCCACCGGCGATCACCGGAAACACCATATATTTT.

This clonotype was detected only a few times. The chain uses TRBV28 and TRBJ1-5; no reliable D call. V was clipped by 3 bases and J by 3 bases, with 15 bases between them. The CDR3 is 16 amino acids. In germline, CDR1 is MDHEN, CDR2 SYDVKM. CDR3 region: CASSFSSEPSNQPQHF. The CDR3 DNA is TGTGCCAGCAGTTTCAGTTCAGAACCATCCAATCAGCCCCAGCATTTT.

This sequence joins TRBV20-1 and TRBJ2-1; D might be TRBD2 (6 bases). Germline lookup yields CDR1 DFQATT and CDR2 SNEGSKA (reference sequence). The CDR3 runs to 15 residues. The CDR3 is CSSAERAGLYNEQFF. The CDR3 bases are TGCAGCTCGGCTGAGCGGGCGGGCCTCTACAATGAGCAGTTCTTC.

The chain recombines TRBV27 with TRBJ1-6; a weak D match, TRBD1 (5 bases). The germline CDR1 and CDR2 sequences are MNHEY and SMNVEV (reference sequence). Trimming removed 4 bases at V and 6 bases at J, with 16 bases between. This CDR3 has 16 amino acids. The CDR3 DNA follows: TGTGCCAGCAGTTCCGGAGTTAGGGGCCTTAATTCACCCCTCCACTTT. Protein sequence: CASSSGVRGLNSPLHF.

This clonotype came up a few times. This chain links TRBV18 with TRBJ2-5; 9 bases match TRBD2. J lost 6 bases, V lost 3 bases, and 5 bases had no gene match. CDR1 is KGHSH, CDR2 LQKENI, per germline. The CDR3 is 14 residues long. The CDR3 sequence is CASSPGLAGKTQYF. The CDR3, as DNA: TGTGCCAGCTCACCGGGACTAGCAGGGAAGACCCAGTACTTC.

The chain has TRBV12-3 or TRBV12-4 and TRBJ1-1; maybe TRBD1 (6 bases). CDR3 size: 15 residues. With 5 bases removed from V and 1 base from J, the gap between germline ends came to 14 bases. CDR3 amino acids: CASSLGGQTNTEAFF. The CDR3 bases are TGTGCCAGCAGTCTAGGTGGACAGACGAACACTGAAGCTTTCTTT.

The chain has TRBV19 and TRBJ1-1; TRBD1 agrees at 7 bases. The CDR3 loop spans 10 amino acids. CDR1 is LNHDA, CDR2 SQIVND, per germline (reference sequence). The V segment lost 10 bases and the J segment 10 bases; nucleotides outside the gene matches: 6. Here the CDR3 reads CATEQGSAFF. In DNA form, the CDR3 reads TGTGCCACCGAACAGGGGTCAGCTTTCTTT.

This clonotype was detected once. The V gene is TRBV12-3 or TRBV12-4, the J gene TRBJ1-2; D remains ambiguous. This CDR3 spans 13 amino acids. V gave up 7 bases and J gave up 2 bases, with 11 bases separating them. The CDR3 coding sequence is TGTGCCAGCACCCTGCGTTCCAACTATGGCTACACCTTC. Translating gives CASTLRSNYGYTF.

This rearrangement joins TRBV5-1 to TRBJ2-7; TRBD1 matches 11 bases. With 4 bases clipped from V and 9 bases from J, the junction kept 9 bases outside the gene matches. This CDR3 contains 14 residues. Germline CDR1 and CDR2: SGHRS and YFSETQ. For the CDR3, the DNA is TGCGCCAGCAGCGACGGGACAGGGGGTTTCGTGCAGTACTTC. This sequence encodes CASSDGTGGFVQYF.

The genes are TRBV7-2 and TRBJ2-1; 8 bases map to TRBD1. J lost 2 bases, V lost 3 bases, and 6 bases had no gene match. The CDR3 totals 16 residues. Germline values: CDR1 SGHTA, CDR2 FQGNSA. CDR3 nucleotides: TGTGCCAGCAGCTTGAATCAGGGGGCGGCCTACAATGAGCAGTTCTTC. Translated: CASSLNQGAAYNEQFF.

The CDR3 sequence is CASSPFAGGDEQYF. The DNA for the CDR3 is TGTGCCAGCAGCCCTTTTGCGGGGGGCGACGAGCAGTACTTC. The chain has TRBV7-3 and TRBJ2-7; 8 bases are shared with TRBD2. CDR1 and CDR2 from the germline V gene are SGHTA and FQGTGA. With V trimmed by 5 bases and J by 5 bases, 8 bases remained unmatched. The CDR3 is 14 amino acids.

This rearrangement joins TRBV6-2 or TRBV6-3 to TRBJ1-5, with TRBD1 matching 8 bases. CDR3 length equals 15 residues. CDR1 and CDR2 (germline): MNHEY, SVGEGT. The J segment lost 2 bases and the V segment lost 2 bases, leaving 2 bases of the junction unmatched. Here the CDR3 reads CASSYATGGNQPQHF. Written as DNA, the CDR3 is TGTGCCAGCAGTTACGCGACAGGGGGCAATCAGCCCCAGCATTTT.